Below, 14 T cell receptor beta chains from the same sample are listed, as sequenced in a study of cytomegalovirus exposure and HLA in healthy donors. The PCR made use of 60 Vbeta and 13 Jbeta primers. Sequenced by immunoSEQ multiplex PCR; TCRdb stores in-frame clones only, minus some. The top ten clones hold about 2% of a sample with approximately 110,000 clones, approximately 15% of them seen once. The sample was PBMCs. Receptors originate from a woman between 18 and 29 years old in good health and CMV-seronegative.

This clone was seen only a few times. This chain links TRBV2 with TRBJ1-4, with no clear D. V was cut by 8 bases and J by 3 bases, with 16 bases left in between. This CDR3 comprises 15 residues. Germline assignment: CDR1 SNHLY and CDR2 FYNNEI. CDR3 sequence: CASRLGWVPNEKLFF. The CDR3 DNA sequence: TGTGCCAGCCGACTAGGGTGGGTGCCTAATGAAAAACTGTTTTTT.

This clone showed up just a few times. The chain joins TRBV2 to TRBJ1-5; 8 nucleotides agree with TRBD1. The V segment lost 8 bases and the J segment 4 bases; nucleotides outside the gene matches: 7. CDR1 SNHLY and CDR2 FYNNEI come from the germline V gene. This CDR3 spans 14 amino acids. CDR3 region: CASGTDRENQPQHF. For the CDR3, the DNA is TGTGCCAGCGGAACGGACAGGGAGAATCAGCCCCAGCATTTT. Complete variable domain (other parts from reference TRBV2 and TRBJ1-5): EPEVTQTPSHQVTQMGQEVILRCVPISNHLYFYWYRQILGQKVEFLVSFYNNEISEKSEIFDDQFSVERPDGSNFTLKIRSTKLEDSAMYFCASGTDRENQPQHFGDGTRLSIL.

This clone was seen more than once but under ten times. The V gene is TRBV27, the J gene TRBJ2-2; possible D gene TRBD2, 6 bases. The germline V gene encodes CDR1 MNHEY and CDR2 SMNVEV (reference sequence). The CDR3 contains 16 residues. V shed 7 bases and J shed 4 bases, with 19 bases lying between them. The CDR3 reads CASKGSGARSTGELFF. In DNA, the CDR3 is TGTGCCAGCAAGGGTAGCGGAGCCCGGAGCACCGGGGAGCTGTTTTTT.

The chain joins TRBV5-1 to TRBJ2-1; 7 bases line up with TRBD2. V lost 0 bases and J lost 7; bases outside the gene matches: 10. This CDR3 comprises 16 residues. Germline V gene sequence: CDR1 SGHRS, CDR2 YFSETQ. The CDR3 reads CASSLAGYGAGNEQFF. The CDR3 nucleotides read TGCGCCAGCAGCTTGGCAGGGTATGGAGCGGGGAATGAGCAGTTCTTC. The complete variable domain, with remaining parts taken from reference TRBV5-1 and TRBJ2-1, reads KAGVTQTPRYLIKTRGQQVTLSCSPISGHRSVSWYQQTPGQGLQFLFEYFSETQRNKGNFPGRFSGRQFSNSRSEMNVSTLELGDSALYLCASSLAGYGAGNEQFFGPGTRLTVL.

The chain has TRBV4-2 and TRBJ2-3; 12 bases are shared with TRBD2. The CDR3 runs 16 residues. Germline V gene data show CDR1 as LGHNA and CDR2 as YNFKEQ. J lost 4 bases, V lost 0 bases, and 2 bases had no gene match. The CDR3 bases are TGTGCCAGCAGCCAAGATCTAGCGGGGGGGCCAGATACGCAGTATTTT. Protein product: CASSQDLAGGPDTQYF.

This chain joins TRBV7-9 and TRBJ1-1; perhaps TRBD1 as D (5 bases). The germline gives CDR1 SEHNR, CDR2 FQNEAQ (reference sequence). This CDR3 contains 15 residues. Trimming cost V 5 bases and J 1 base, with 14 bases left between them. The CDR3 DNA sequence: TGTGCCAGCAGCATTCCTGCGGGGACGAACACTGAAGCTTTCTTT. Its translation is CASSIPAGTNTEAFF.

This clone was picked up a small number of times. The CDR3 here is CASSLAWGAGQPQHF. DNA of the CDR3: TGTGCCAGCAGCTTGGCCTGGGGCGCAGGTCAGCCCCAGCATTTT. This chain links TRBV5-6 with TRBJ1-5; a possible D gene is TRBD1 (5 bases). Germline CDR1 is SGHDT and CDR2 is YYEEEE. The CDR3 contains 15 residues. The V and J ends lost 0 bases and 6 bases respectively, with 13 bases between them.

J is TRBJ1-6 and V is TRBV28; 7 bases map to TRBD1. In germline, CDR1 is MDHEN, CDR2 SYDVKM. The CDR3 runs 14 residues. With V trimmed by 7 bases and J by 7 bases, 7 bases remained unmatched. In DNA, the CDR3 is TGTGCCAGCAATAGAGACAGGGTGAATTCACCCCTCCACTTT. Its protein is CASNRDRVNSPLHF. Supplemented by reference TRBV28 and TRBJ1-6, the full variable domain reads DVKVTQSSRYLVKRTGEKVFLECVQDMDHENMFWYRQDPGLGLRLIYFSYDVKMKEKGDIPEGYSVSREKKERFSLILESASTNQTSMYLCASNRDRVNSPLHFGNGTRLTVT.

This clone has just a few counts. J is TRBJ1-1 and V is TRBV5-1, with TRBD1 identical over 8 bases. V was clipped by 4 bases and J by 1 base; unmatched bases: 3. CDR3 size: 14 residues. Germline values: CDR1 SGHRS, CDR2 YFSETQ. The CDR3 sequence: CASSPQGANTEAFF. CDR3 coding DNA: TGCGCCAGCAGCCCGCAGGGGGCGAACACTGAAGCTTTCTTT.

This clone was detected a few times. The DNA for the CDR3 is TGTGCCTGGACAGGTAGTAGAACTAATTCACCCCTCCACTTT. It codes for CAWTGSRTNSPLHF. This chain connects TRBV30 to TRBJ1-6; no firm D call. CDR3 length equals 14 residues. Per germline, CDR1 GTSNPN and CDR2 SVGIG (reference sequence). Trimming removed 4 bases from V and 6 bases from J, with 13 bases in between.

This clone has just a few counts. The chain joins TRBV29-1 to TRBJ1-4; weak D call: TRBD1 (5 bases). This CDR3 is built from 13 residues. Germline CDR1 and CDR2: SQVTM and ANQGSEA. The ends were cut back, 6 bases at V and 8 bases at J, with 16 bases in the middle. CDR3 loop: CSVPGPGGEKLFF. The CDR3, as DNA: TGCAGCGTCCCTGGACCGGGGGGGGAAAAACTGTTTTTT.

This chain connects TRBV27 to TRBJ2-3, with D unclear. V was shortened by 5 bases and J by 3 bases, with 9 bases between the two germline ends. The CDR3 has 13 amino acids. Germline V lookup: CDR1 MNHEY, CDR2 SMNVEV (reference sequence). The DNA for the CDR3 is TGTGCCAGCAGTCCAGCTAGAACAGATACGCAGTATTTT. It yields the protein CASSPARTDTQYF.

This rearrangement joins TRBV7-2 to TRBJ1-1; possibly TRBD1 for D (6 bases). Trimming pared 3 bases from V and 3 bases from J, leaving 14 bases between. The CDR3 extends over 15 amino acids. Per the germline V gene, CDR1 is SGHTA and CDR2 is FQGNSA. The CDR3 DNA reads TGTGCCAGCAGCTTCAGGACAGCCTGGGACACTGAAGCTTTCTTT. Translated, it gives CASSFRTAWDTEAFF. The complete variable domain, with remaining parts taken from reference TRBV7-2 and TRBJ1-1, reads GAGVSQSPSNKVTEKGKDVELRCDPISGHTALYWYRQSLGQGLEFLIYFQGNSAPDKSGLPSDRFSAERTGGSVSTLTIQRTQQEDSAVYLCASSFRTAWDTEAFFGQGTRLTVV.

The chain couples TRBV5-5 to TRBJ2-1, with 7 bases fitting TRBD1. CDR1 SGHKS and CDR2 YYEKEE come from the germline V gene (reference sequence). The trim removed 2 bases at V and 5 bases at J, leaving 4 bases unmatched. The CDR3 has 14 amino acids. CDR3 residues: CASSLRQGDNEQFF. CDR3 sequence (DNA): TGTGCCAGCAGCTTAAGACAGGGAGACAATGAGCAGTTCTTC.